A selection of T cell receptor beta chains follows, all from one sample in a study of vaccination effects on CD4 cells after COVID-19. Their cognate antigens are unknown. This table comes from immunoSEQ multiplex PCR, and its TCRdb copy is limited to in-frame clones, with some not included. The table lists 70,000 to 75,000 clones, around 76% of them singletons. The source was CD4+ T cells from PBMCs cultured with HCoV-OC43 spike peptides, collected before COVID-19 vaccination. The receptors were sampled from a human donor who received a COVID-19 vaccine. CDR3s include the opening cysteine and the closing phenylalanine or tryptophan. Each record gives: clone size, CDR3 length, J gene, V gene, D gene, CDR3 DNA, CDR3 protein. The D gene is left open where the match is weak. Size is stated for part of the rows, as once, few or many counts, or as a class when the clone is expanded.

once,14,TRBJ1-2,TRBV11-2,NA,TGTGCCAGCAGCTTTACAGGGTCGAAGCGGGGCTACACCTTC,CASSFTGSKRGYTF
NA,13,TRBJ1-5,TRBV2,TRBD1,TGTGCCAGCACAGGGGGGGCGAATCAGCCCCAGCATTTT,CASTGGANQPQHF
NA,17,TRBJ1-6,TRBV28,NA,TGTGCCAGCAGTTTGGAGGGGCTGGGCTCCTATAATTCACCCCTCCACTTT,CASSLEGLGSYNSPLHF
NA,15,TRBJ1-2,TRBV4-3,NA,TGCGCCAGCAGCCAAGGCGGGGCGCTTATCTATGGCTACACCTTC,CASSQGGALIYGYTF
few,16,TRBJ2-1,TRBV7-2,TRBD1,TGTGCCAGCAGCCTAGGTACCGGACAGGGTATGGGTAGGCAGTTCTTC,CASSLGTGQGMGRQFF
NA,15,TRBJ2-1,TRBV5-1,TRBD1,TGCGCCAGCAGGGTGGGGACAGGGGCCCACAATGAGCAGTTCTTC,CASRVGTGAHNEQFF
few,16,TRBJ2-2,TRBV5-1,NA,TGCGCCAGCAGCTTGAACCGGGCGACTAACACCGGGGAGCTGTTTTTT,CASSLNRATNTGELFF
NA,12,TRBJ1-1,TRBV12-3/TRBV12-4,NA,TGTGCCAGCAGTTCGGGGAGGACTGAAGCTTTCTTT,CASSSGRTEAFF
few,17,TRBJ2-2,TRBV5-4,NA,TGTGCCAGCAGCTTGAAATTCGGCAATCCGAACACCGGGGAGCTGTTTTTT,CASSLKFGNPNTGELFF
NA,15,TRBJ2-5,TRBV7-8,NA,TGTGCCAGCAGCTCCCTCGACAGGATGGCCCAGACCCAGTACTTC,CASSSLDRMAQTQYF
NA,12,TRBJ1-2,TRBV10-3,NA,TGTGCCACCCAGTACCGGCTGTATGGCTACACCTTC,CATQYRLYGYTF
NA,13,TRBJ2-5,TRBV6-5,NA,TGTGCCAGCAGTTACTCTTGGAAAGAGACCCAGTACTTC,CASSYSWKETQYF
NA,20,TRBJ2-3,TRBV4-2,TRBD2,TGTGCCAGCAGCCAAGAGGTCCTACTAGCGGGGTCCTCTAGCACAGATACGCAGTATTTT,CASSQEVLLAGSSSTDTQYF
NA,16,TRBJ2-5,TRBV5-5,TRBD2,TGTGCCAGCAGCTTAGGATTAGCGGGGGGGCAGGAGACCCAGTACTTC,CASSLGLAGGQETQYF
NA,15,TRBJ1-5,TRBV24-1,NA,TGTGCCACCAGTGATTTGGGGGACCGGGATCAGCCCCAGCATTTT,CATSDLGDRDQPQHF
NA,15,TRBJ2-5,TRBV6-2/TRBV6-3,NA,TGTGCCAGCAGTTACTGGACAGAGCCGCAAGAGACCCAGTACTTC,CASSYWTEPQETQYF
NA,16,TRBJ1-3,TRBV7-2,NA,TGTGCCAGCAGCTTAGTTCAGTCATCTACTGGAAACACCATATATTTT,CASSLVQSSTGNTIYF
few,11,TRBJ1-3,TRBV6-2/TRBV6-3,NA,TGTGCCAGCAGTTACTCGGGACGGCAATATTTT,CASSYSGRQYF
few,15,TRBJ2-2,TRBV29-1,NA,TGCAGCGTTGAATCGGGTTTTCCGAACACCGGGGAGCTGTTTTTT,CSVESGFPNTGELFF
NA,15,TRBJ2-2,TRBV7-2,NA,TGTGCCAGCAGCTTAGCGCAGGGGAACACCGGGGAGCTGTTTTTT,CASSLAQGNTGELFF
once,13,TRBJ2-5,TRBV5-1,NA,TGCGCCAGCAGCTTAGGCCAGGACGGGACCCAGTACTTC,CASSLGQDGTQYF
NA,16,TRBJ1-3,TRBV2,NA,TGTGCCAGCAGTGAACGGGGGGTAGTCTCCGGAAACACCATATATTTT,CASSERGVVSGNTIYF
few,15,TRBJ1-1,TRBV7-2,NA,TGTGCCAGCAGCGTCCCGGGACACCCGAACACTGAAGCTTTCTTT,CASSVPGHPNTEAFF
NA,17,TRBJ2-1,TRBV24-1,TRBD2,TGTGCCACCAGTGATCCCCCGGGGGGGGGTACCTACAATGAGCAGTTCTTC,CATSDPPGGGTYNEQFF
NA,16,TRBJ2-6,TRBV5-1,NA,TGCGCCAGCAGCTTGGGAGGGGTGAGTGGGGCCAACGTCCTGACTTTC,CASSLGGVSGANVLTF
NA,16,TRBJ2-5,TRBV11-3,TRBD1,TGTGCCAGCAGCTTAGGGGACAGGTCCCGAGGGGAGACCCAGTACTTC,CASSLGDRSRGETQYF
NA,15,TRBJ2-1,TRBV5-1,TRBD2,TGCGCCAGCAGCTTGCTTAGCGGGGAAGAGTATGAGCAGTTCTTC,CASSLLSGEEYEQFF
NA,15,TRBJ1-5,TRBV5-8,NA,TGTGCCAGCAGCTTGGGTGTCAGGGACGATCAGCCCCAGCATTTT,CASSLGVRDDQPQHF
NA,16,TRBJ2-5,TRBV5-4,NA,TGTGCCAGCAGCCCCGGTCAGGGCTTGTACCAAGAGACCCAGTACTTC,CASSPGQGLYQETQYF
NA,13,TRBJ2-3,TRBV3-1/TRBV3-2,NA,TGTGCCAGCAGCCAAGCAGGGGCAGATACGCAGTATTTT,CASSQAGADTQYF
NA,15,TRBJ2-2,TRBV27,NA,TGTGCCAGCAGTGGGGGCAGAGAGTCAGCCGGGGAGCTGTTTTTT,CASSGGRESAGELFF
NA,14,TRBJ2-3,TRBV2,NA,TGTGCCAGCAGTGGGAGGGGATTCGCAGATACGCAGTATTTT,CASSGRGFADTQYF
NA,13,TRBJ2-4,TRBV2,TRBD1,TGTGCCAGTACCGGGACAGGGGAAAACATTCAGTACTTC,CASTGTGENIQYF
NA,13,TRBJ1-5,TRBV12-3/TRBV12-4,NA,TGTGCCAGCAGTTTTTTGCCCCATCAGCCCCAGCATTTT,CASSFLPHQPQHF
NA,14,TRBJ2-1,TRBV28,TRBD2,TGTGCCAGCAGTCCCTTGCTAGCGGGGGTTTGGCAGTTCTTC,CASSPLLAGVWQFF
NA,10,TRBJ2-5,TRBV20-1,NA,TGCAGTGCAAGACGGGAGACCCAGTACTTC,CSARRETQYF
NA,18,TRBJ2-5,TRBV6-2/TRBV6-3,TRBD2,TGTGCCAGCAGTTACTCTCCGCACCGGGAGCGGGGCCAAGAGACCCAGTACTTC,CASSYSPHRERGQETQYF
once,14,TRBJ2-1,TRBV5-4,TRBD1,TGTGCCAGCAAGAGAGACAGGGTTTCCAATGAGCAGTTCTTC,CASKRDRVSNEQFF
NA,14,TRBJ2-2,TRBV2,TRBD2,TGTGCCAGCAGGACTAGCGGGGACGCCGGGGAGCTGTTTTTT,CASRTSGDAGELFF
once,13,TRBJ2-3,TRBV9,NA,TGTGCCAGCTCCCCGGCAATTGCCGATACGCAGTATTTT,CASSPAIADTQYF
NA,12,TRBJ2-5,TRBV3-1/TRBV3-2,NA,TGTGCCAGCAGCCAAGATCGAGAGACCCAGTACTTC,CASSQDRETQYF
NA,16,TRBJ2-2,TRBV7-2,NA,TGTGCCAGCAGCCCATGGACAGGGAGGGGCACCGGGGAGCTGTTTTTT,CASSPWTGRGTGELFF